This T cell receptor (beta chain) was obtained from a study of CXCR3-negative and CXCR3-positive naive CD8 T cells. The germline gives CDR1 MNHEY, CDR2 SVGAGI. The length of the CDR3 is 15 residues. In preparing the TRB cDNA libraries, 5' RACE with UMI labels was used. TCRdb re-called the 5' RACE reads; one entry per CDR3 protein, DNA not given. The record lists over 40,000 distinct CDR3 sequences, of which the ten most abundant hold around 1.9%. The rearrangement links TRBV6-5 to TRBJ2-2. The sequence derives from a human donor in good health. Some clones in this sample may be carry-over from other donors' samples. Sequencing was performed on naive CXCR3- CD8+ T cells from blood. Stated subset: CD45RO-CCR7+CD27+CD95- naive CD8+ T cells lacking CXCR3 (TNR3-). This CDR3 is CASSYSGANTGELFF.